Listed here are 32 T cell receptor beta chains from one sample, sequenced in a study of cytomegalovirus exposure and HLA in healthy donors. Primers: 60 Vbeta forward and 13 Jbeta reverse. Clones were read by immunoSEQ multiplex PCR, and TCRdb kept only the in-frame ones, dropping some. The sample carries some 110,000 clones, roughly four fifths recorded once. Sequencing was carried out using PBMCs. Every receptor here comes from a male donor in good health and CMV-seropositive.

The chain is built from TRBV29-1 and TRBJ1-2, with 8 bases matching TRBD1. Unmatched junction bases numbered 14, after V lost 3 bases and J lost 8 bases. The CDR3 consists of 15 residues. CDR1 is SQVTM and CDR2 is ANQGSEA in the germline V gene. The CDR3 sequence: CSVDLPRTGQGGYTF. CDR3 nucleotide sequence: TGCAGCGTTGATTTGCCGCGGACAGGGCAAGGGGGCTACACCTTC.

The chain couples TRBV28 to TRBJ2-7; 8 bases match TRBD2. This CDR3 spans 15 amino acids. Germline V CDR1 and CDR2: MDHEN, SYDVKM. With 8 bases clipped from V and 4 bases from J, the junction kept 13 bases outside the gene matches. The CDR3 DNA reads TGTGCCAGCTGTCCGTGGCCGGGAGGGGGGTACGAGCAGTACTTC. It yields the protein CASCPWPGGGYEQYF.

This clone showed up just once. The chain employs TRBV18 and TRBJ1-1; weak D call: TRBD1 (5 bases). The germline gives CDR1 KGHSH, CDR2 LQKENI. The length of the CDR3 is 15 residues. V lost 6 bases to trimming and J lost 1 base, with 15 bases between them. CDR3 nucleotide sequence: TGTGCCAGCTCCCCCACGACCCAGGGGAACACTGAAGCTTTCTTT. It codes for CASSPTTQGNTEAFF.

This rearrangement joins TRBV23-1 to TRBJ1-5, with TRBD1 matching over 8 bases. TRBV23-1 is labeled an ORF, and its function is uncertain. The trim removed 6 bases at V and 5 bases at J, leaving 12 bases unmatched. CDR3 size: 16 residues. CDR3 in amino acids: CASSPGGTGGHQPQHF. CDR3 sequence (DNA): TGCGCCAGCAGCCCTGGGGGGACAGGAGGCCATCAGCCCCAGCATTTT.

The genes are TRBV18 and TRBJ2-7; 7 bases map to TRBD1. From germline, CDR1 is KGHSH and CDR2 LQKENI. V dropped 5 bases and J dropped 0; count of bases not matched to a gene: 7. The CDR3 runs 15 residues. The CDR3 nucleotides are TGTGCCAGCTCAGCGTACCGGGACAGCTCCTACGAGCAGTACTTC. Protein sequence: CASSAYRDSSYEQYF.

The V call is TRBV7-9, the J call TRBJ1-4; D is uncertain. The germline CDR1 and CDR2 sequences are SEHNR and FQNEAQ (reference sequence). Trimming pared 3 bases from V and 8 bases from J, leaving 13 bases between. CDR3 length: 14 residues. Here the CDR3 reads CASSFGPREEKLFF. The CDR3 bases are TGTGCCAGCAGCTTCGGGCCAAGGGAGGAAAAACTGTTTTTT.

The chain links TRBV29-1 to TRBJ2-7; TRBD1 matches 9 bases. The CDR3 loop spans 14 amino acids. Germline V gene data show CDR1 as SQVTM and CDR2 as ANQGSEA. Trimming cost V 5 bases and J 8 bases; bases outside gene matches: 13. The DNA of the CDR3 is TGCAGCGTTTCTTCGGGACAGGGAATTAACAAGCAGTACTTC. Encoded protein: CSVSSGQGINKQYF.

This rearrangement joins TRBV27 to TRBJ1-2; 9 bases match TRBD1. The V gene's germline CDR1 is MNHEY and CDR2 SMNVEV (reference sequence). The junction had 11 bases not matched to a gene; V was cut back by 6 bases and J by 6 bases. The CDR3 covers 15 residues. CDR3 region: CASSHLRGQGHGYTF. The CDR3 nucleotides read TGTGCCAGCAGCCATTTAAGGGGACAGGGCCATGGCTACACCTTC.

This chain links TRBV30 with TRBJ2-7; 7 nucleotides match TRBD2. V lost 2 bases and J lost 4; bases outside the gene matches: 5. CDR3 length equals 13 residues. Germline loops: CDR1 GTSNPN, CDR2 SVGIG (reference sequence). CDR3 loop: CAWSKSGIYEQYF. The CDR3 DNA is TGTGCCTGGAGTAAGAGCGGGATTTACGAGCAGTACTTC. The full variable domain, rest sourced from reference TRBV30 and TRBJ2-7, is SQTIHQWPATLVQPVGSPLSLECTVEGTSNPNLYWYRQAAGRGLQLLFYSVGIGQISSEVPQNLSASRPQDRQFILSSKKLLLSDSGFYLCAWSKSGIYEQYFGPGTRLTVT.

This chain uses TRBV28 with TRBJ1-5; D ambiguous. Germline V gene lookup returns CDR1 MDHEN and CDR2 SYDVKM. Between the trimmed V and J ends, which lost 8 bases and 6 bases, there was a span of 20 bases. CDR3 length: 15 amino acids. The CDR3 is CASVGGSLHSQPQHF. The CDR3 region has the DNA TGTGCCAGCGTCGGCGGGAGCTTACACAGTCAGCCCCAGCATTTT.

The chain uses TRBV5-1 and TRBJ1-2; D is uncertain. The CDR3 length is 15 residues. Germline V gene lookup returns CDR1 SGHRS and CDR2 YFSETQ. Trimming removed 0 bases at V and 7 bases at J, with 16 bases between. CDR3 sequence reads: CASSLDVEVEFGYTF. The CDR3 region has the DNA TGCGCCAGCAGCTTGGATGTGGAAGTGGAGTTTGGCTACACCTTC.

V and J are TRBV5-1 and TRBJ1-3; D ambiguous. V lost 0 bases and J 3 bases, leaving 4 bases between the germline ends. The CDR3 loop spans 13 amino acids. Germline lookup yields CDR1 SGHRS and CDR2 YFSETQ. The CDR3 loop is CASSLAIGNTIYF. In DNA form, the CDR3 reads TGCGCCAGCAGCTTGGCAATTGGAAACACCATATATTTT.

This chain uses TRBV5-6 with TRBJ1-4; 7 nucleotides align to TRBD1. J lost 11 bases, V lost 2 bases, and 9 bases had no gene match. CDR1 is SGHDT and CDR2 is YYEEEE in the germline V gene. CDR3 length equals 14 residues. CDR3 nucleotides: TGTGCCAGCAGCTTCCGGACAGGCGGCGGGAAACTGTTTTTT. Its protein is CASSFRTGGGKLFF.

The CDR3 is CASSISFTSGTYNEQFF. Written as DNA, the CDR3 is TGTGCCAGTAGTATATCGTTTACTAGCGGGACCTACAATGAGCAGTTCTTC. The chain joins TRBV19 to TRBJ2-1, with TRBD2 matching 10 bases. V dropped 2 bases and J dropped 2; count of bases not matched to a gene: 6. Germline V gene sequence: CDR1 LNHDA, CDR2 SQIVND (reference sequence). CDR3 size: 17 residues.

The CDR3 nucleotides are TGTGCCAGCAGTTTAAGCGTCCACGAGCAGTACTTC. This sequence encodes CASSLSVHEQYF. The V gene is TRBV28, the J gene TRBJ2-7; D remains ambiguous. The CDR3 loop spans 12 amino acids. In germline, CDR1 is MDHEN, CDR2 SYDVKM. Trimming pared 2 bases from V and 5 bases from J, leaving 7 bases between.

V usage is TRBV7-8 and J usage is TRBJ2-7, with 9 bases fitting TRBD1. The CDR3 has 14 amino acids. Germline values: CDR1 SGHVS, CDR2 FQNEAQ. V was clipped by 6 bases and J by 2 bases; unmatched bases: 5. CDR3 protein: CASRPGQGPYEQYF. CDR3 in DNA: TGTGCCAGCAGACCGGGACAGGGACCCTACGAGCAGTACTTC.

The sample holds one count of this clone. The chain's CDR3 is CASSQVAGGADTQYF. The CDR3 DNA sequence: TGCGCCAGCAGCCAAGTAGCAGGGGGAGCAGATACGCAGTATTTT. The J gene is TRBJ2-3, the V gene TRBV4-3; 7 nucleotides match TRBD1. The V and J ends lost 1 base and 4 bases, in that order; junction bases with no gene match: 5. This CDR3 contains 15 residues. Germline values: CDR1 LGHNA, CDR2 YSLEER.

The CDR3 sequence is CAVGAGSYNEQFF. The CDR3 nucleotides are TGTGCCGTCGGGGCGGGGTCCTACAATGAGCAGTTCTTC. V gene TRBV7-9 combines with J gene TRBJ2-1; perhaps TRBD2 as D (6 bases). Germline V gene data show CDR1 as SEHNR and CDR2 as FQNEAQ (reference sequence). V was pared by 11 bases and J by 1 base, with 12 bases between. The CDR3 is 13 residues long.

The chain carries TRBV19 and TRBJ1-4; no firm D call. Germline CDR1 reads LNHDA; CDR2 reads SQIVND (reference sequence). The V and J ends lost 3 bases and 3 bases respectively, with 11 bases between them. There are 15 residues in the CDR3. The CDR3 sequence is CASSIWRSSNEKLFF. The CDR3 DNA sequence: TGTGCCAGTAGTATTTGGAGGAGTTCTAATGAAAAACTGTTTTTT.

V usage is TRBV6-1 and J usage is TRBJ2-3; D unclear. V shed 7 bases and J shed 0 bases, with 14 bases lying between them. The CDR3 is 15 amino acids. Germline V lookup: CDR1 MNHNS, CDR2 SASEGT. This chain's CDR3 is CASIAAIQSTDTQYF. The CDR3 DNA is TGTGCCAGCATTGCGGCAATACAAAGCACAGATACGCAGTATTTT.

The gene calls are TRBV28 and TRBJ2-7, with TRBD1 matching 8 bases. Germline trimming cut 7 bases from V and 5 bases from J; bases unmatched to any gene: 7. The CDR3 totals 13 residues. From germline, CDR1 is MDHEN and CDR2 SYDVKM. As DNA, the CDR3 is TGTGCCAGCACGAGGACAGGGTCAAACGAGCAGTACTTC. Translating it yields CASTRTGSNEQYF.

The chain links TRBV2 to TRBJ1-1; D is possibly TRBD1 (5 bases). The CDR3 spans 14 residues. V was shortened by 6 bases and J by 0 bases, with 11 bases between the two germline ends. Per the germline V gene, CDR1 is SNHLY and CDR2 is FYNNEI. Written as DNA, the CDR3 is TGTGCCAGCAGGGTTGACAGACTGAACACTGAAGCTTTCTTT. This sequence encodes CASRVDRLNTEAFF.

This clone came up a few times. The chain couples TRBV11-2 to TRBJ1-5, with a possible D match to TRBD1 (6 bases). The ends were cut back, 1 base at V and 7 bases at J, with 8 bases in the middle. Germline loops: CDR1 SGHAT, CDR2 FQNNGV. The CDR3 runs to 13 residues. The CDR3 protein is CASSLAQGQPQHF. The CDR3 bases are TGTGCCAGCAGCTTAGCTCAGGGGCAGCCCCAGCATTTT.

The V call is TRBV19, the J call TRBJ2-2; TRBD1 is a possible D gene (5 bases). Germline CDR1 LNHDA, CDR2 SQIVND (reference sequence). Trimming stripped 3 bases from V and 4 bases from J, with 12 bases between. This CDR3 region has 15 residues. CDR3 nucleotides: TGTGCCAGTAGTATTGGGCAGGGTCGCACCGGGGAGCTGTTTTTT. As protein: CASSIGQGRTGELFF. Full variable domain (rest looked up from reference TRBV19 and TRBJ2-2): DGGITQSPKYLFRKEGQNVTLSCEQNLNHDAMYWYRQDPGQGLRLIYYSQIVNDFQKGDIAEGYSVSREKKESFPLTVTSAQKNPTAFYLCASSIGQGRTGELFFGEGSRLTVL.

This clone was seen only a few times. The chain combines TRBV19 with TRBJ1-6, with 7 bases matching TRBD1. V was clipped by 9 bases and J by 11 bases; unmatched bases: 16. Looked up from germline, CDR1 is LNHDA and CDR2 is SQIVND (reference sequence). The CDR3 is 15 residues long. The CDR3 DNA is TGTGCCAGCCGGACCGGGACAGAGGCGTCCGCACCCCTCCACTTT. It encodes CASRTGTEASAPLHF.

This clone was picked up a small number of times. This chain links TRBV19 with TRBJ1-5, with 8 positions matching TRBD1. V was clipped by 5 bases and J by 5 bases; unmatched bases: 8. Germline CDR1 and CDR2: LNHDA and SQIVND (reference sequence). The CDR3 is made up of 15 amino acids. The CDR3 protein is CASSARQGSHQPQHF. DNA for the CDR3: TGTGCCAGTAGTGCACGACAGGGGAGTCATCAGCCCCAGCATTTT. Together with reference TRBV19 and TRBJ1-5, the CDR3 gives the full variable domain: DGGITQSPKYLFRKEGQNVTLSCEQNLNHDAMYWYRQDPGQGLRLIYYSQIVNDFQKGDIAEGYSVSREKKESFPLTVTSAQKNPTAFYLCASSARQGSHQPQHFGDGTRLSIL.

The chain recombines TRBV11-2 with TRBJ2-5; D gene ambiguous. CDR3 length equals 13 residues. V was cut by 8 bases and J by 0 bases, with 10 bases left in between. Germline CDR1 reads SGHAT; CDR2 reads FQNNGV. The CDR3 is CASSRPDQETQYF. CDR3 DNA sequence: TGTGCCAGCTCTCGTCCGGACCAAGAGACCCAGTACTTC.

The J gene is TRBJ2-6, the V gene TRBV30; 8 bases are a match to TRBD1. This CDR3 region has 18 residues. Germline loops: CDR1 GTSNPN, CDR2 SVGIG (reference sequence). V was clipped by 3 bases and J by 1 base; unmatched bases: 11. This CDR3 reads CAWSPTGVGYSGANVLTF. In DNA, the CDR3 is TGTGCCTGGAGCCCGACAGGGGTCGGGTATTCTGGGGCCAACGTCCTGACTTTC. Looking up the rest from reference TRBV30 and TRBJ2-6 gives the full variable domain: SQTIHQWPATLVQPVGSPLSLECTVEGTSNPNLYWYRQAAGRGLQLLFYSVGIGQISSEVPQNLSASRPQDRQFILSSKKLLLSDSGFYLCAWSPTGVGYSGANVLTFGAGSRLTVL.

By its share, this clone is medium-sized. The chain employs TRBV4-1 and TRBJ1-4; TRBD1 aligns across 7 bases. Losses at the gene ends were 5 bases for V and 3 bases for J; bases not matched to a gene: 15. The CDR3 covers 18 residues. CDR1 is MGHRA and CDR2 is YSYEKL in the germline V gene. In nucleotides, the CDR3 is TGCGCCAGCAGCACACCGACAGGGATCCAGCCGTCTAATGAAAAACTGTTTTTT. The encoded protein is CASSTPTGIQPSNEKLFF.

The chain recombines TRBV6-5 with TRBJ2-7; TRBD2 might be the D (7 bases). V lost 7 bases and J 4 bases, leaving 17 bases between the germline ends. CDR1 MNHEY and CDR2 SVGAGI come from the germline V gene. This CDR3 contains 14 residues. CDR3 sequence (DNA): TGTGCCAGCATTTGGGGGGGCCGGGGGTACGAGCAGTACTTC. Translating gives CASIWGGRGYEQYF.

The J gene is TRBJ2-5, the V gene TRBV6-6; D ambiguous. Deletions cut 3 bases from V and 4 bases from J, with 6 bases between. Germline V gives CDR1 MNHNY, CDR2 SVGAGI (reference sequence). The CDR3 extends over 12 amino acids. The CDR3 region has the DNA TGTGCCAGCAGTTATACGGGAGAGACCCAGTACTTC. Protein product: CASSYTGETQYF.

V gene TRBV5-4 combines with J gene TRBJ1-3, with D maybe TRBD1 (6 bases). Germline V lookup: CDR1 SGHNT, CDR2 YYREEE (reference sequence). The CDR3 is made up of 15 amino acids. V shed 5 bases and J shed 3 bases, with 15 bases lying between them. CDR3 DNA sequence: TGTGCCAGCAGTATACAGGGCGGCTTTGGAAACACCATATATTTT. It translates to CASSIQGGFGNTIYF. Using reference TRBV5-4 and TRBJ1-3 for the parts outside the CDR3, the full variable domain is ETGVTQSPTHLIKTRGQQVTLRCSSQSGHNTVSWYQQALGQGPQFIFQYYREEENGRGNFPPRFSGLQFPNYSSELNVNALELDDSALYLCASSIQGGFGNTIYFGEGSWLTVV.